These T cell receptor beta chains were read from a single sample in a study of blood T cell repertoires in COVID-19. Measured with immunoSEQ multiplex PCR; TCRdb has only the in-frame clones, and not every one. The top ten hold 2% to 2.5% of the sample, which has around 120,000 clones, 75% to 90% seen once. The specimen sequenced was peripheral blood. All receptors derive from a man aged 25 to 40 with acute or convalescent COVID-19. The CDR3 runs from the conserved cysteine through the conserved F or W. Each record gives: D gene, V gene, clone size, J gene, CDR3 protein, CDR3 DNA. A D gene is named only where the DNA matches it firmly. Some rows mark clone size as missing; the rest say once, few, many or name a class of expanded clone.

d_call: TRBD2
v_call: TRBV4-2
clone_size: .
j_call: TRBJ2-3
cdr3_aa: CASSQEGLLDTQYF
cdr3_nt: TGTGCCAGCAGCCAAGAGGGACTACTGGATACGCAGTATTTT

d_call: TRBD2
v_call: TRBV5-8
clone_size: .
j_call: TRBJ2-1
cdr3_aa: CASSFWDYSYNEQFF
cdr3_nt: TGTGCCAGCAGCTTTTGGGACTACTCCTACAATGAGCAGTTCTTC

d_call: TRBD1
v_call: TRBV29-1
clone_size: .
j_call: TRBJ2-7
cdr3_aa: CSVLDRGTHEQYF
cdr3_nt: TGCAGCGTTCTGGACAGGGGGACCCACGAGCAGTACTTC

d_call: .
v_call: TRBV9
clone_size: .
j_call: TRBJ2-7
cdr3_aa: CASSVEGRGIYEQYF
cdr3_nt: TGTGCCAGCAGCGTAGAAGGGAGGGGGATCTACGAGCAGTACTTC

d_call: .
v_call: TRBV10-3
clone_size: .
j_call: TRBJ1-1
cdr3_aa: CAISADSWNTEAFF
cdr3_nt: TGTGCCATCAGTGCGGACAGCTGGAACACTGAAGCTTTCTTT

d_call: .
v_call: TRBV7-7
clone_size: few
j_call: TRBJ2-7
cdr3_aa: CASSLTSSGGEQYF
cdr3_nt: TGTGCTAGCAGCCTAACTAGCTCCGGTGGAGAGCAGTACTTC

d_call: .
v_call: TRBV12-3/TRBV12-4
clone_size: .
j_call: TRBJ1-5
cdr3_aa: CASRGGAQPQHF
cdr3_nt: TGTGCCAGCAGGGGGGGGGCCCAACCCCAGCATTTT

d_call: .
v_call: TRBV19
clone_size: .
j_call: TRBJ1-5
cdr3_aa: CASSITGGNQPQHF
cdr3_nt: TGTGCCAGTAGTATCACGGGGGGCAATCAGCCCCAGCATTTT

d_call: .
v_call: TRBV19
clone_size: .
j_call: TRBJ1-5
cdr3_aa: CASSDRGERQPQHF
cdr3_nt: TGTGCCAGTAGCGACCGGGGGGAGAGGCAGCCCCAGCATTTT

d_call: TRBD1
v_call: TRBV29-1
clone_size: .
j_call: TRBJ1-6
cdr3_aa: CSARQGNSPLHF
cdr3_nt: TGCAGCGCCCGACAGGGAAATTCACCCCTCCACTTT

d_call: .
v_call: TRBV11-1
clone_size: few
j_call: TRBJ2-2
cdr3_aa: CASSLLGTGELFF
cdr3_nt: TGTGCCAGCAGCCTACTAGGCACCGGGGAGCTGTTTTTT

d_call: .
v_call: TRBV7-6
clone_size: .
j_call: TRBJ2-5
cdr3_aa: CASSLGPTKGETQYF
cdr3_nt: TGTGCCAGCAGCTTGGGGCCTACCAAGGGGGAGACCCAGTACTTC

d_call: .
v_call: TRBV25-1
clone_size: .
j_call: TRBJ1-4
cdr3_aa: CASSEYRSNEKLFF
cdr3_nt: TGTGCCAGCAGTGAATACAGATCTAATGAAAAACTGTTTTTT

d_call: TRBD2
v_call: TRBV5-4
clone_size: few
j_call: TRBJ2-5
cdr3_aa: CASSPGGGEETQYF
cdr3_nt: TGTGCCAGCAGCCCAGGTGGGGGGGAAGAGACCCAGTACTTC

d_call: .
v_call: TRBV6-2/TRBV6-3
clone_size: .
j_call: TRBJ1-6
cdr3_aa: CASSYVWSSSYNSPLHF
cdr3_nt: TGTGCCAGCAGTTACGTTTGGTCCAGCTCCTATAATTCACCCCTCCACTTT

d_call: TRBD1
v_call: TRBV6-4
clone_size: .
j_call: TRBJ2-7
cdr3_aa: CASSRARGHKQYF
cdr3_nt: TGTGCCAGCAGTCGGGCCAGGGGGCACAAGCAGTACTTC

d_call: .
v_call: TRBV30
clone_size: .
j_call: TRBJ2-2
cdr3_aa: CALRLSTNTGELFF
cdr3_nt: TGTGCCCTGCGGCTCTCTACGAACACCGGGGAGCTGTTTTTT

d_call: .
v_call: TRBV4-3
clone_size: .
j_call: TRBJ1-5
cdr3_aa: CASSQDGGRDQPQHF
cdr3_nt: TGCGCCAGCAGCCAAGATGGAGGGCGGGATCAGCCCCAGCATTTT

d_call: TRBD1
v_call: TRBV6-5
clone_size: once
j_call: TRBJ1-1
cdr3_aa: CASTITQGASAEAFF
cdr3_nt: TGTGCCAGCACCATAACCCAGGGGGCCTCCGCTGAAGCTTTCTTT

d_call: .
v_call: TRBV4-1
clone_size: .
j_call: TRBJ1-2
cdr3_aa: CASSQDQEGAGYTF
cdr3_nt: TGCGCCAGCAGCCAAGATCAGGAGGGAGCGGGCTACACCTTC